This T cell receptor (beta chain) was observed in a study of shared clonotypes between healthy human individuals. Each replicate PCR on the sorted subsets used approximately 180 ng DNA (around 31,000 T cell genomes). Data came from immunoSEQ multiplex PCR; TCRdb stores just in-frame clones and leaves some out. The sample contains around 1.5 million clones, 95% to 99% of which appear only once. Researchers partitioned CD4+ cells into CD45RA+ naive and CD45RA-negative memory subsets. Trimming left V 3 bases short and J 5 bases short, with 8 bases between. The CDR3 sequence is 11 residues long. Germline V gene lookup returns CDR1 DFQATT and CDR2 SNEGSKA (reference sequence).

V usage is TRBV20-1 and J usage is TRBJ2-7, with D hard to call. The sequence derives from a man aged 30-40 years in good health. Material: naive CD4+ T cells sorted from blood. As to subset: CD45RA+ positively selected. In DNA, the CDR3 is TGCAGTGCTAGCCGGTCGGACGAGCAGTACTTC. Translating gives CSASRSDEQYF.